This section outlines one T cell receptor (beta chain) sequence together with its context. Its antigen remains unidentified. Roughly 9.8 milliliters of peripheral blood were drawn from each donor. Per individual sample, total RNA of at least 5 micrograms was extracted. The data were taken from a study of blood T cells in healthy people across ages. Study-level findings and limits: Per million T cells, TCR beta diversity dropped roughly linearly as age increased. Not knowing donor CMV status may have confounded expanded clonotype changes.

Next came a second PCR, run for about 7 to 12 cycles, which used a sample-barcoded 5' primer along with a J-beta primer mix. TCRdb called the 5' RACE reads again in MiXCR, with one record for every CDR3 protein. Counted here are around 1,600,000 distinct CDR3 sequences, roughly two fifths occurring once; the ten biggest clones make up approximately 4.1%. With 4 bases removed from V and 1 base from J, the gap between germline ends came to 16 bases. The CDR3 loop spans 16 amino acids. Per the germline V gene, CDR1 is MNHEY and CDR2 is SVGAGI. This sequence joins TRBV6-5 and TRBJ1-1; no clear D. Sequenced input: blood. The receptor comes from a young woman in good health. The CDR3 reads CASSWKRRNPNTEAFF. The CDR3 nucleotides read TGTGCCAGCAGTTGGAAGAGACGCAACCCGAACACTGAAGCTTTCTTT.